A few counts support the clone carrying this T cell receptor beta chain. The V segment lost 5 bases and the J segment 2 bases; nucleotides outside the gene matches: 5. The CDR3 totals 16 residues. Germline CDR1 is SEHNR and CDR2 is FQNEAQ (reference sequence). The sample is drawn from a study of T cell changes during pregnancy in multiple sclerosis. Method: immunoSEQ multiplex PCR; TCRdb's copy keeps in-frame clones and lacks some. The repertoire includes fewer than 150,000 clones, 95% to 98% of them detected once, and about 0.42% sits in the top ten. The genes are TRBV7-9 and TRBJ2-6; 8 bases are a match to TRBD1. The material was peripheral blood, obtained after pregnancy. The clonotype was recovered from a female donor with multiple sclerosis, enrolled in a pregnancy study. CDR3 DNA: TGTGCCAGCAGCGACGCAGGGGGCCCTGGGGCCAACGTCCTGACTTTC. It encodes CASSDAGGPGANVLTF.